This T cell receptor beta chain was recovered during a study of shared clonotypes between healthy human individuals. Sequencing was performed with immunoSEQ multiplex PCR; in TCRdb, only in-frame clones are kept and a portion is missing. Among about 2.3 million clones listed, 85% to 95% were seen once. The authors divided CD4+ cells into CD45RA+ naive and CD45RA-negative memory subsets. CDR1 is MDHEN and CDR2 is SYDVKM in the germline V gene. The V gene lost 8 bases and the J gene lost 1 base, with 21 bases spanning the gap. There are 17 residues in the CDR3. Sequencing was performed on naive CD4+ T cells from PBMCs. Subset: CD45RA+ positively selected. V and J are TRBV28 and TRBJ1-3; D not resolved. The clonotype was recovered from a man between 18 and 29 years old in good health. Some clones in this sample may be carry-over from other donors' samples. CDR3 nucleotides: TGTGCCAGCCATGAGTCCGGGGTAATTAGTTCTGGAAACACCATATATTTT. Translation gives CASHESGVISSGNTIYF. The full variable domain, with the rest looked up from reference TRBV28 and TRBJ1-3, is DVKVTQSSRYLVKRTGEKVFLECVQDMDHENMFWYRQDPGLGLRLIYFSYDVKMKEKGDIPEGYSVSREKKERFSLILESASTNQTSMYLCASHESGVISSGNTIYFGEGSWLTVV.